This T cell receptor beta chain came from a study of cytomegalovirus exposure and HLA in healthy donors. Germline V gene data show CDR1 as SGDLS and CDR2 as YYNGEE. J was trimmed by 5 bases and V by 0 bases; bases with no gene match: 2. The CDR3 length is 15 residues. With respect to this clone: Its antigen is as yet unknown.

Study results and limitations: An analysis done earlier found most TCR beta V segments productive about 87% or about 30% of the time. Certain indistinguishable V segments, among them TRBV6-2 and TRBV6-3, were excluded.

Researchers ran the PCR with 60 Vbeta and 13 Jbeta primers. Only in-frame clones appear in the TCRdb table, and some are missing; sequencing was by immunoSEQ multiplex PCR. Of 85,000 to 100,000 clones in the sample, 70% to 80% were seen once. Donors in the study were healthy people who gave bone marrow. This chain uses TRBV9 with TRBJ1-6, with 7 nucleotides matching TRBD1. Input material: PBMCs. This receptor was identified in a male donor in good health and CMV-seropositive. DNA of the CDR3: TGTGCCAGCAGCGTAGTAGGGACAGATAATTCACCCCTCCACTTT. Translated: CASSVVGTDNSPLHF.